The following is a TCR beta chain sequence with its context. Its antigen remains unidentified. Assay used: immunoSEQ multiplex PCR; TCRdb lists only in-frame clones, some missing. This table holds some 34,000 clones, 76% found once. This specimen comes from a study of STAT5B mutations in CD4+ large granular lymphocyte leukemia. Study-wide points: 8/27 top patient clones versus 2/35 control clones were TRBV06-family.

The germline V gene has CDR1 MNHNS and CDR2 SASEGT. This CDR3 is 15 amino acids long. V lost 3 bases, J lost 3 bases, and 3 bases stayed unmatched. The chain combines TRBV6-1 with TRBJ2-3, with 10 bases matching TRBD2. This receptor was identified in a human donor in good health. Sequencing was done on a sample of CD4+ T cells from blood buffy coats. CDR3 loop: CASSDKREGTDTQYF. DNA of the CDR3: TGTGCCAGCAGTGACAAGCGGGAGGGGACAGATACGCAGTATTTT.